This TCR beta chain was identified in a study of OX40 agonist ivuxolimab in advanced cancers. In terms of the full investigation: The costimulatory receptor OX40 (CD134) was targeted by ivuxolimab, a fully human IgG2 agonistic monoclonal antibody. Intravenous ivuxolimab was administered to patients every 2 weeks at six dose levels: 0.01, 0.1, 0.3, 1.5, 3 and 10 mg/kg. Of the approximately 53 patients in dose escalation, 19 had hepatocellular carcinoma, about 15 had melanoma, 9 had renal cell carcinoma and 9 had head and neck cancer. In the dose-escalation cohort, around 80% of patients were male, and the mean age was roughly 60 years with a range of roughly 20 to 79. Prior anti-PD-1, anti-PD-L1 or anti-CTLA-4 therapy was permitted, and checkpoint inhibitors had been received by 30% to 40% of dose-escalation patients. Partial responses occurred in three dose-escalation patients, of whom one had hepatocellular carcinoma and two had cutaneous melanoma. Peripheral TCRbeta sequencing was intended to test whether TCR sequence diversity was altered and clonal T-cell expansion was caused by ivuxolimab. The monotherapy dose-escalation portion (N ≈ 52 patients) of the phase I ivuxolimab trial is reported in the paper. On the study overall, not on this receptor specifically: In the 0.1-3.0 mg/kg groups, partial responders were among the patients with the lowest normalized peripheral clonal expansion, particularly in CD8+ T cells. Clonal expansion of both CD4+ and CD8+ blood T cells was observed from baseline to week 6 at doses 0.1 to 3.0 mg/kg. On average, CD8+ T cells showed more expanded clones than CD4+ T cells after ivuxolimab. Low levels of normalized T-cell clonal expansion were also seen in some nonresponding patients. Antigen specificity was not determined for the clonally expanded peripheral T cells.

The trial excluded patients who had a history of autoimmune disease or who were on systemic immunosuppression. Peripheral blood for TCR sequencing was collected from all dose cohorts at baseline, on cycle 4 day 1, and on cycle 7 day 1. Samples were obtained from an open-label, multicenter, first-in-human phase I dose-escalation trial of ivuxolimab. Adults with locally advanced or metastatic melanoma, renal cell carcinoma, hepatocellular carcinoma or head and neck squamous cell carcinoma were enrolled in the trial. Before TCR sequencing, CD4+ T cells and CD8+ T cells were sorted from peripheral blood as separate populations. Genomic DNA was extracted from sorted cells for sequencing of the TCRbeta CDR3 region. The immunoSEQ Assay was used for sequencing of TCRbeta CDR3 regions. The clones in this table, taken by TCRdb from immuneACCESS, are in-frame only. Not every clone is retained; where verified, under half of the shortfall comes from an unresolved V gene, and the cause of the rest is unknown. The sample table lists some 73,000 clones, about 85% of them with a count of one. The ten top clones hold roughly 7.3% of the sample.

About this clone: No cognate antigen has been identified for it. No qualities accompany the bases; no much larger clone lies one base away.

Based on the germline V gene, the CDR1 and CDR2 sequences are MGHRA and YSYEKL. Relative to germline, V is 4 bases shorter and J is 2 bases shorter, with 11 bases between their ends. There are 14 amino acids in the CDR3, from cysteine to phenylalanine inclusive. Only CDR3 DNA remains: 42 bases, in frame from the first base. The rearranged chain carries TRBV4-1 and TRBJ2-5; the D gene remains uncertain. The sequence was obtained from an adult with an advanced solid tumor such as melanoma, head and neck, liver or kidney cancer. Here the sequenced sample was CD4+ or CD8+ T cells sorted from blood, taken in a trial of the OX40 agonist ivuxolimab. The encoded CDR3 is CASSPRQLQETQYF. The DNA sequence is given as TGCGCCAGCAGCCCCAGACAACTACAAGAGACCCAGTACTTC.